The 27 T cell receptor beta chains presented below share a single source sample, sequenced in a study of blood T cell repertoires in COVID-19. Only in-frame clones appear in the TCRdb table, and some are missing; sequencing was by immunoSEQ multiplex PCR. The sample holds hundreds of thousands of clones, roughly 90% seen once. The sample taken for sequencing was peripheral blood. The receptor source for this set is a woman aged 25 to 39 with acute or convalescent COVID-19.

This clone was seen only once. V and J are TRBV19 and TRBJ2-5; 9 bases are shared with TRBD2. Germline V gene lookup returns CDR1 LNHDA and CDR2 SQIVND (reference sequence). This CDR3 has 15 residues. V lost 5 bases, J lost 5 bases, and 9 bases stayed unmatched. CDR3 sequence (DNA): TGTGCCAGTAGTGGTCTGACTAGCGGTCGGGAGACCCAGTACTTC. This translates into CASSGLTSGRETQYF.

The rearrangement joins TRBV24-1 to TRBJ2-7, with 7 bases that match TRBD1. The V and J ends lost 3 bases and 4 bases, in that order; junction bases with no gene match: 5. This CDR3 has 14 amino acids. Germline V lookup: CDR1 KGHDR, CDR2 SFDVKD. The chain's CDR3 is CATSDQQQGYEQYF. CDR3 coding DNA: TGTGCCACCAGTGATCAACAACAGGGGTACGAGCAGTACTTC.

The CDR3 DNA is TGTGCCAGCAGTGGAAGGACTAGCGGGAGGGCTCACGAGCAGTACTTC. It codes for CASSGRTSGRAHEQYF. The chain carries TRBV6-6 and TRBJ2-7; 15 bases are shared with TRBD2. Losses at the gene ends were 5 bases for V and 5 bases for J; bases not matched to a gene: 7. The CDR3 has 16 residues. CDR1 and CDR2 (germline): MNHNY, SVGAGI (reference sequence).

The gene calls are TRBV29-1 and TRBJ1-3, with TRBD1 matching 8 bases. J was trimmed by 4 bases and V by 6 bases; bases with no gene match: 11. Germline loops: CDR1 SQVTM, CDR2 ANQGSEA. This CDR3 has 15 amino acids. In DNA form, the CDR3 reads TGCAGCGTGGCCGACAGGGGCTTAAAGGGAAACACCATATATTTT. It yields the protein CSVADRGLKGNTIYF.

This clone was counted between two and nine times. This chain uses TRBV12-5 with TRBJ1-5, with D perhaps matching TRBD1 (5 bases). Germline CDR1 and CDR2: LGHNT and FRNRAP. This CDR3 comprises 13 residues. V was cut by 6 bases and J by 8 bases, with 14 bases left in between. CDR3 residues: CASGQGKSEPQHF. For the CDR3, the DNA is TGTGCTAGTGGCCAGGGCAAATCGGAGCCCCAGCATTTT.

The chain has TRBV30 and TRBJ1-4; D might be TRBD1 (6 bases). V gave up 1 base and J gave up 5 bases, with 8 bases separating them. CDR1 GTSNPN and CDR2 SVGIG come from the germline V gene (reference sequence). The CDR3 sequence is 13 residues long. CDR3 sequence reads: CAWSADRNEKLFF. The DNA of the CDR3 is TGTGCCTGGAGTGCGGACAGAAATGAAAAACTGTTTTTT.

V is TRBV5-4 and J is TRBJ1-1; D possibly corresponds to TRBD1 (6 bases). Per the germline V gene, CDR1 is SGHNT and CDR2 is YYREEE (reference sequence). V lost 4 bases and J lost 6, with 16 bases in between. There are 14 residues in the CDR3. The DNA for the CDR3 is TGTGCCAGCAGCCAATCTCAGGGGAGAGCTGAAGCTTTCTTT. This gives the protein CASSQSQGRAEAFF.

This chain connects TRBV10-2 to TRBJ1-5, with 7 bases identical to TRBD1. V lost 6 bases to trimming and J lost 0 bases; unmatched junction nucleotides: 8. The CDR3 totals 16 residues. Germline-derived CDR1 and CDR2 are WSHSY and SAAADI. CDR3 region: CASRNRGPNSNQPQHF. DNA for the CDR3: TGCGCCAGCAGGAACAGGGGCCCAAATAGCAATCAGCCCCAGCATTTT.

The CDR3 bases are TGTGCCAGCAGCTTAAGGCGGGAGGGCTTCTACAATGAGCAGTTCTTC. Protein: CASSLRREGFYNEQFF. The chain has TRBV9 and TRBJ2-1; 9 nucleotides line up with TRBD2. J was trimmed by 3 bases and V by 4 bases; bases with no gene match: 8. This CDR3 has 16 residues. Germline V gene data show CDR1 as SGDLS and CDR2 as YYNGEE.

The chain joins TRBV5-6 to TRBJ2-7; tentatively, D is TRBD1 (5 bases). The CDR3 covers 14 residues. Germline V gives CDR1 SGHDT, CDR2 YYEEEE. The ends were cut back, 1 base at V and 9 bases at J, with 17 bases in the middle. DNA for the CDR3: TGTGCCAGCAGCTTGTGGGGCCCAGCTTTTGGGCAGTACTTC. Translating it yields CASSLWGPAFGQYF.

The chain carries TRBV3-1 (or the pseudogene TRBV3-2) and TRBJ1-2; D unclear. The CDR3 runs 13 residues. Germline CDR1 LGHDT, CDR2 YNNKEL (reference sequence). The V end lost 0 bases, the J end lost 3 bases, and 5 bases lay between the germline ends. The CDR3 reads CASSQETYYGYTF. The CDR3 DNA reads as TGTGCCAGCAGCCAAGAGACATACTATGGCTACACCTTC.

V usage is TRBV10-2 and J usage is TRBJ2-1, with 7 bases that match TRBD2. This CDR3 has 18 residues. Trimming took 7 bases from V and 7 from J; bases not matched to a gene: 22. CDR1 and CDR2 (germline): WSHSY, SAAADI. CDR3 DNA: TGCGCCAGCATCAGAGGGACGGGTCGATCAGCGGGATTTAATGAGCAGTTCTTC. It codes for CASIRGTGRSAGFNEQFF.

CDR3 nucleotide sequence: TGTGCCAGTAGTATAGTTGCGGGAGCAGAGACCCAGTACTTC. Translating it yields CASSIVAGAETQYF. The chain couples TRBV19 to TRBJ2-5; 7 nucleotides agree with TRBD2. CDR1 LNHDA and CDR2 SQIVND come from the germline V gene (reference sequence). The CDR3 sequence is 14 residues long. Germline trimming cut 1 base from V and 4 bases from J; bases unmatched to any gene: 3.

The chain employs TRBV5-4 and TRBJ2-7; 8 bases map to TRBD2. The CDR3 sequence is 16 residues long. Germline V gives CDR1 SGHNT, CDR2 YYREEE (reference sequence). Trimming at V came to 4 bases and at J to 3 bases, leaving 12 bases not matched to a gene. The CDR3 nucleotides are TGTGCCAGCAGCCATGGACAGAGCGGGGGATTCTACGAGCAGTACTTC. This gives the protein CASSHGQSGGFYEQYF.

The chain is built from TRBV30 and TRBJ1-6; the D gene is possibly TRBD1 (5 bases). The CDR3 runs to 16 residues. Germline V lookup: CDR1 GTSNPN, CDR2 SVGIG (reference sequence). V shed 1 base and J shed 4 bases, with 14 bases lying between them. The CDR3 DNA reads as TGTGCCTGGAGTGGTTGGGGGGGTCGTTATAATTCACCCCTCCACTTT. Its protein product is CAWSGWGGRYNSPLHF.

V and J are TRBV27 and TRBJ2-5, with D maybe TRBD1 (6 bases). The CDR3 runs to 15 residues. The V end lost 7 bases, the J end lost 7 bases, and 22 bases lay between the germline ends. CDR1 MNHEY and CDR2 SMNVEV come from the germline V gene (reference sequence). This chain's CDR3 is CASNPTGTPIRTQYF. In DNA, the CDR3 is TGTGCCAGCAACCCGACCGGGACACCCATACGGACCCAGTACTTC.

The chain couples TRBV21-1 to TRBJ2-7; no check of the table's D call, TRBD1, against the DNA was made. TRBV21-1 is described as a pseudogene. This CDR3 spans 16 amino acids. The CDR3 DNA is TGTGCCAGCAGCAGCCTGGACAGGGGGCATCGGTACGAGCAGTACTTC. Protein product: CASSSLDRGHRYEQYF.

In this sample, this clone turned up once. The chain is built from TRBV9 and TRBJ2-3; 7 nucleotides line up with TRBD2. The germline V gene has CDR1 SGDLS and CDR2 YYNGEE. The CDR3 contains 19 residues. V shed 4 bases and J 3 bases; nucleotides not matched to a gene: 20. The CDR3 region is CASSMPRPGRGRGTDTQYF. The CDR3 DNA follows: TGTGCCAGCAGCATGCCCAGGCCAGGTCGCGGGAGAGGAACAGATACGCAGTATTTT.

The chain has TRBV20-1 and TRBJ2-7, with D tentatively TRBD2 (5 bases). Per the germline V gene, CDR1 is DFQATT and CDR2 is SNEGSKA (reference sequence). The CDR3 runs to 15 residues. V was pared by 3 bases and J by 7 bases, with 22 bases between. CDR3 loop: CSASSASRTPGEQYF. DNA of the CDR3: TGCAGTGCTAGTTCGGCTAGCAGGACCCCCGGGGAGCAGTACTTC.

The chain carries TRBV14 and TRBJ2-2, with 7 bases lining up with TRBD1. V was pared by 4 bases and J by 3 bases, with 5 bases of the junction left unmatched. The CDR3 totals 15 residues. Germline values: CDR1 SGHDN, CDR2 FVKESK. The CDR3 region is CASSLRGSYTGELFF. As DNA, the CDR3 is TGTGCCAGCAGCCTCAGGGGGTCGTACACCGGGGAGCTGTTTTTT.

This clone was counted at least ten times. This chain's CDR3 is CASRSRREEQYF. DNA of the CDR3: TGCGCCAGCAGGTCCCGCCGGGAAGAGCAGTACTTC. The rearrangement uses TRBV5-1 and TRBJ2-7; tentative D call: TRBD2 (5 bases). Germline values: CDR1 SGHRS, CDR2 YFSETQ. This CDR3 is 12 amino acids long. V lost 5 bases and J 7 bases, leaving 13 bases between the germline ends.

V and J are TRBV5-1 and TRBJ1-1; 8 bases are shared with TRBD1. Trimming at V came to 1 base and at J to 7 bases, leaving 9 bases not matched to a gene. CDR3 length equals 15 residues. The germline V gene encodes CDR1 SGHRS and CDR2 YFSETQ. CDR3 DNA sequence: TGCGCCAGCAGCTTGAATGGCAGGGGGCAAAGTGAAGCTTTCTTT. This encodes CASSLNGRGQSEAFF.

This clone was found once. The J gene is TRBJ1-2, the V gene TRBV7-9, with a tentative D call TRBD1 (5 bases). Germline V gene data show CDR1 as SEHNR and CDR2 as FQNEAQ (reference sequence). V lost 5 bases to trimming and J lost 5 bases, with 15 bases between them. The CDR3 covers 14 residues. This chain's CDR3 is CASSPREGFYGYTF. CDR3 DNA sequence: TGTGCCAGCAGCCCCAGGGAGGGCTTTTATGGCTACACCTTC.

This rearrangement joins TRBV6-1 to TRBJ1-3; D ambiguous. V was pared by 7 bases and J by 3 bases, with 13 bases between. Germline CDR1 reads MNHNS; CDR2 reads SASEGT. The CDR3 runs 14 residues. The DNA for the CDR3 is TGTGCCAGCACATCCCAGGTTCTTGGAAACACCATATATTTT. It yields the protein CASTSQVLGNTIYF.

The chain has TRBV15 and TRBJ2-1, with TRBD2 matching 8 bases. This CDR3 is 15 amino acids long. The V gene end was trimmed by 0 bases and the J gene end by 6 bases; junction bases not matched to a gene: 4. CDR1 is LNHNV, CDR2 YYDKDF, per germline (reference sequence). The CDR3 sequence: CATSRDRAGGNEQFF. The CDR3 DNA reads TGTGCCACCAGCAGAGATCGCGCGGGAGGCAATGAGCAGTTCTTC.

This chain links TRBV7-7 with TRBJ2-1; TRBD1 matches at 11 bases. This CDR3 is 17 amino acids long. Trimming at V came to 5 bases and at J to 6 bases, leaving 12 bases not matched to a gene. Germline lookup yields CDR1 SSHAT and CDR2 FNYEAQ (reference sequence). The CDR3 reads CASSPGTGGFFGNEQFF. CDR3 bases: TGTGCCAGCAGCCCGGGGACAGGGGGTTTTTTCGGCAATGAGCAGTTCTTC.

The V call is TRBV30, the J call TRBJ2-5; 8 bases are a match to TRBD2. The CDR3 runs 14 residues. Germline lookup yields CDR1 GTSNPN and CDR2 SVGIG (reference sequence). With 4 bases clipped from V and 0 bases from J, the junction kept 4 bases outside the gene matches. CDR3 region: CAWTAGGYQETQYF. The CDR3 region has the DNA TGTGCCTGGACTGCGGGAGGCTACCAAGAGACCCAGTACTTC.